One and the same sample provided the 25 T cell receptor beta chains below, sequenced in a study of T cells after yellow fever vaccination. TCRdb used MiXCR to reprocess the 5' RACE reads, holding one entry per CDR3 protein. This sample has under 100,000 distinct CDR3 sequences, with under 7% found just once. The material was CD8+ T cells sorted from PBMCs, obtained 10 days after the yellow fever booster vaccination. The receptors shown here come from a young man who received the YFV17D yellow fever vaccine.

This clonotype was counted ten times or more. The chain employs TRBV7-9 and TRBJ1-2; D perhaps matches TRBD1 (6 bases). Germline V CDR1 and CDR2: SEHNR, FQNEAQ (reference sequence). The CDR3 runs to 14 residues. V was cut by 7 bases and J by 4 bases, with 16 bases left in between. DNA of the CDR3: TGTGCCAGCACCACTTGGGGGCCAGGCTATGGCTACACCTTC. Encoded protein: CASTTWGPGYGYTF.

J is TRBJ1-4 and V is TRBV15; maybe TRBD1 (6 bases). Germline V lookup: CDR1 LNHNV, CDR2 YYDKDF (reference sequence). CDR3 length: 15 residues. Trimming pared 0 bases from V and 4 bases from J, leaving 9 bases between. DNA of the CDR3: TGTGCCACCAGCAGAGATCGCAGGGGTAATGAAAAACTGTTTTTT. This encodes CATSRDRRGNEKLFF.

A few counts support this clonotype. In DNA form, the CDR3 reads TGTGCCAGCAGCACCCACAGGGTCGCTGGAAACACCATATATTTT. Translation: CASSTHRVAGNTIYF. This chain uses TRBV7-9 with TRBJ1-3, with TRBD1 as a possible D gene (6 bases). The CDR3 is 15 residues long. V was shortened by 5 bases and J by 2 bases, with 13 bases between the two germline ends. The germline CDR1 and CDR2 sequences are SEHNR and FQNEAQ (reference sequence).

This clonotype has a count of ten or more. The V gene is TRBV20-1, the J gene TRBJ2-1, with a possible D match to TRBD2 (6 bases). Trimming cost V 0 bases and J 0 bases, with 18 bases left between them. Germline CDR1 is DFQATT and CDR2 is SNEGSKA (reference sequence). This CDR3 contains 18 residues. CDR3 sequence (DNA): TGCAGTGCTAGAGATTCGCGGGGCCGATTTAGCTCCTACAATGAGCAGTTCTTC. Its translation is CSARDSRGRFSSYNEQFF.

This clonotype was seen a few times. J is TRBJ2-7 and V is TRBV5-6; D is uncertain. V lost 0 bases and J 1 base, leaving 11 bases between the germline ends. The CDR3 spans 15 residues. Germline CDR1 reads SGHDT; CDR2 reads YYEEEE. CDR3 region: CASSLGPSVSYEQYV. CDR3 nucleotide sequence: TGTGCCAGCAGCTTGGGACCGTCTGTTTCCTACGAGCAGTACGTC.

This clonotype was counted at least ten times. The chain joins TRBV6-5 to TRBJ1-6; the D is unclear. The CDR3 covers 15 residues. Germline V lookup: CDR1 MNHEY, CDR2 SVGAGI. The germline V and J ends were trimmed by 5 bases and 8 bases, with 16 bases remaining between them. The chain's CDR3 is CASSRRTAGDSPLHF. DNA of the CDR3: TGTGCCAGCAGTCGCCGGACTGCCGGTGATTCACCCCTCCACTTT.

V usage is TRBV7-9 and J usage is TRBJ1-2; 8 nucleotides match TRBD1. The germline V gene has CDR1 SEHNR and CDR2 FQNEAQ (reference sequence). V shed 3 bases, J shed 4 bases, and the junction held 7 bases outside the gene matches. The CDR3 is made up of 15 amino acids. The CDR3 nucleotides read TGTGCCAGCAGCTTGGACAGGGAGGTTTTCTATGGCTACACCTTC. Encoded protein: CASSLDREVFYGYTF.

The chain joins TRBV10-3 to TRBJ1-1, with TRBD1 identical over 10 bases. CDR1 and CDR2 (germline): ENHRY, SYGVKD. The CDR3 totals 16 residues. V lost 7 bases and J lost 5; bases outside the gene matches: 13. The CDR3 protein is CAINPDRGPIETEAFF. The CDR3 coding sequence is TGTGCCATCAACCCCGACAGGGGGCCGATTGAGACTGAAGCTTTCTTT.

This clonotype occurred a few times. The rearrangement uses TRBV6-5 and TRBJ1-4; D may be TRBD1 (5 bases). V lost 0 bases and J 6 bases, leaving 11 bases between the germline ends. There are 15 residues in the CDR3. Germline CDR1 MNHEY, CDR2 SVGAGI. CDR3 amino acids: CASSYSAGRDEKLFF. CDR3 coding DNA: TGTGCCAGCAGTTACTCGGCAGGGCGGGATGAAAAACTGTTTTTT.

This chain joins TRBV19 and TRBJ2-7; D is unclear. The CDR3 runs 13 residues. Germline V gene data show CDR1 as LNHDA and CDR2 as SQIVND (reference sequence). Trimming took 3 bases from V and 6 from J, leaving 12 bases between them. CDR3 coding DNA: TGTGCCAGTAGTATGAATGGTTGGGGCGAGCAGTACGTC. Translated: CASSMNGWGEQYV.

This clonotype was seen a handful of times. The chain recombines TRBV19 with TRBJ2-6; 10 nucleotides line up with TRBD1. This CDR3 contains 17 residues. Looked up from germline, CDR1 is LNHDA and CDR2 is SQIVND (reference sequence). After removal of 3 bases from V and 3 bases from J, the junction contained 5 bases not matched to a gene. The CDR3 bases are TGTGCCAGTAGTATCTGGACAGGGGGAAATGGGGCCAACGTCCTGACTTTC. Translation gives CASSIWTGGNGANVLTF.

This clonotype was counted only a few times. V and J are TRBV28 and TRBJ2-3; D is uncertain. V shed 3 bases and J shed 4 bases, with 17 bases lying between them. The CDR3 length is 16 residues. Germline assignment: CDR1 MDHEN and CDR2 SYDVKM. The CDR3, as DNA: TGTGCCAGCAGTTTTGGCTTGGGTGGGGTTTCAGATACGCAGTATTTT. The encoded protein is CASSFGLGGVSDTQYF.

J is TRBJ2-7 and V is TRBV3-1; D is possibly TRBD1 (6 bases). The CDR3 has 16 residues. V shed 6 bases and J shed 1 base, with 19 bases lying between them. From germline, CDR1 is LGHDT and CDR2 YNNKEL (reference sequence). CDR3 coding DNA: TGTGCCAGCAGTTCCCCGACAGGAGTCCTTTCCTACGAGCAGTACTTC. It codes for CASSSPTGVLSYEQYF.

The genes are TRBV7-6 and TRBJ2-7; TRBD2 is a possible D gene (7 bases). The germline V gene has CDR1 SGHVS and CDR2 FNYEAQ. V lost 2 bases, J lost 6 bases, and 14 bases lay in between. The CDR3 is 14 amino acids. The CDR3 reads CASSLYGGPSEQYF. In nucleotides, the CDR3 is TGTGCCAGCAGCTTATACGGGGGGCCTAGCGAGCAGTACTTC. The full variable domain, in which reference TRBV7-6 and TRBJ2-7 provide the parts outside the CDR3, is GAGVSQSPRYKVTKRGQDVALRCDPISGHVSLYWYRQALGQGPEFLTYFNYEAQQDKSGLPNDRFSAERPEGSISTLTIQRTEQRDSAMYRCASSLYGGPSEQYFGPGTRLTVT.

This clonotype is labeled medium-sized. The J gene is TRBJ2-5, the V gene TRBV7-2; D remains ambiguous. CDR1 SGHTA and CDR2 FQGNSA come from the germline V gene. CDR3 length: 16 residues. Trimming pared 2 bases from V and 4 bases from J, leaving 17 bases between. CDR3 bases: TGTGCCAGCAGCTTATGGGATACTGGCCCCCTAGAGACCCAGTACTTC. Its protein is CASSLWDTGPLETQYF.

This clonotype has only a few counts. The CDR3 DNA is TGTGCCAGCAGCTTGCTCGGACGGGACATAGCCAATCAGCCCCAGCATTTT. Protein: CASSLLGRDIANQPQHF. The J gene is TRBJ1-5, the V gene TRBV7-2, with a possible D match to TRBD1 (6 bases). V was pared by 3 bases and J by 3 bases, with 18 bases between. This CDR3 contains 17 residues. The germline CDR1 and CDR2 sequences are SGHTA and FQGNSA.

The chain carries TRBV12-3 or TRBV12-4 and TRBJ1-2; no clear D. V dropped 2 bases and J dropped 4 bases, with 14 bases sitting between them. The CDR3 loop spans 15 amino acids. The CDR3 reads CASSLIVGASYGYTF. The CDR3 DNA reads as TGTGCCAGCAGTTTAATAGTGGGCGCTAGCTATGGCTACACCTTC.

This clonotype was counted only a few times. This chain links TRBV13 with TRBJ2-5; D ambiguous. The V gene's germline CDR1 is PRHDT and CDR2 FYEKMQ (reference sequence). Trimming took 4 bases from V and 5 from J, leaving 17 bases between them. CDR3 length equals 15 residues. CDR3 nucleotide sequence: TGTGCCAGCAGCTCCTCAGCGAAGACCCAGGAGACCCAGTACTTC. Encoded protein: CASSSSAKTQETQYF.

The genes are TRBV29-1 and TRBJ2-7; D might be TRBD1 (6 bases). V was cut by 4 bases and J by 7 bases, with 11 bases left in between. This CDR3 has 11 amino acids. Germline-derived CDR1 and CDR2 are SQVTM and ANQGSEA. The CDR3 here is CSVGEGGEQYV. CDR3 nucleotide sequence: TGCAGCGTTGGGGAAGGGGGAGAGCAGTACGTC.

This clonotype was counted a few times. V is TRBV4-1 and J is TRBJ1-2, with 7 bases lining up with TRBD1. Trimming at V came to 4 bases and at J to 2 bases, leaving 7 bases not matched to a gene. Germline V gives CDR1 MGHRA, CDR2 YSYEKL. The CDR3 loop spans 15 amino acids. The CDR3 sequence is CASSPSGRGNYGYTF. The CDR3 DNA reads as TGCGCCAGCAGCCCGTCGGGCAGGGGGAACTATGGCTACACCTTC.

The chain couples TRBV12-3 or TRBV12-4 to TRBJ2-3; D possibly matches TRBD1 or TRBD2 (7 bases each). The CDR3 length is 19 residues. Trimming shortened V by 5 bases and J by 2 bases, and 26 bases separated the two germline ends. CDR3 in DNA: TGTGCCAGCAGTCAACAGGGGAAACGGGGGGTATTTACCACAGATACGCAGTATTTT. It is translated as CASSQQGKRGVFTTDTQYF.

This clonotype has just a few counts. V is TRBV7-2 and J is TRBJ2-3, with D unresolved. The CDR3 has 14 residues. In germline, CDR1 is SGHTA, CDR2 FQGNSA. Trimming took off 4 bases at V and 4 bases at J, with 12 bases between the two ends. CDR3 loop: CASSSSVVADTQYF. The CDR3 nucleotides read TGTGCCAGCAGCTCCTCGGTGGTCGCAGATACGCAGTATTTT. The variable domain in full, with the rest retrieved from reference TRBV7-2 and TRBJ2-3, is GAGVSQSPSNKVTEKGKDVELRCDPISGHTALYWYRQSLGQGLEFLIYFQGNSAPDKSGLPSDRFSAERTGGSVSTLTIQRTQQEDSAVYLCASSSSVVADTQYFGPGTRLTVL.

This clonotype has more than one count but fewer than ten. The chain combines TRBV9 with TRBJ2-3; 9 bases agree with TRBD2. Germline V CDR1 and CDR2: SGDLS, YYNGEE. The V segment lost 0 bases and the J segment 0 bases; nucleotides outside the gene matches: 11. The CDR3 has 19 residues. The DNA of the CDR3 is TGTGCCAGCAGCGTAGCTAAGGAGCGGGGGGCCTCTAGCACAGATACGCAGTATTTT. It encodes CASSVAKERGASSTDTQYF.

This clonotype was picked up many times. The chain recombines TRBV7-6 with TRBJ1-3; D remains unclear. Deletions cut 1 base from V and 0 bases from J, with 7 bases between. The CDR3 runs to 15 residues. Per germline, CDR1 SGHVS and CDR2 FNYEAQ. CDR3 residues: CASSLGSRSGNTIYF. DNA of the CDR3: TGTGCCAGCAGCTTAGGATCCCGCTCTGGAAACACCATATATTTT.

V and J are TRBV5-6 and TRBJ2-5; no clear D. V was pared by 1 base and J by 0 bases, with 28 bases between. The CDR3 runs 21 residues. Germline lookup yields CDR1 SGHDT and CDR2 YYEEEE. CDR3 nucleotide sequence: TGTGCCAGCAGCTTGATCGTCCGCCGGGTCCTTGATTTGGGGTACCAAGAGACCCAGTACTTC. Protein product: CASSLIVRRVLDLGYQETQYF.